Listed below are T cell receptor beta chains from one sample, sequenced in a study of early T cells in non-severe SARS-CoV-2 infection. TCRdb recomputed calls from the 5' RACE reads with MiXCR, one row per CDR3 protein. Among about 34,000 distinct CDR3 sequences, approximately 6% were seen once, and the ten largest hold approximately 5.8%. Sequencing input: whole blood. The origin of the receptors is an adult who was a healthcare worker with PCR-confirmed SARS-CoV-2 infection or an uninfected control (not recorded which). The CDR3 runs from the conserved cysteine through the conserved F or W. Fields, in order: CDR3 length, D gene, J gene, clone size, V gene, CDR3 protein, CDR3 DNA. The D gene is left open where the match is weak. Some rows mark clone size as missing; the rest say once, few, many or name a class of expanded clone.

15 . TRBJ2-2 few TRBV11-2 CASSLAGMNTGELFF TGTGCCAGCAGCTTAGCGGGGATGAACACCGGGGAGCTGTTTTTT
13 . TRBJ2-7 many TRBV5-4 CASSFIDTDEQYF TGTGCCAGCAGCTTTATTGACACCGACGAGCAGTACTTC
14 TRBD2 TRBJ2-3 many TRBV20-1 CSAGAGRSPDTQYF TGCAGTGCTGGAGCGGGACGCAGCCCAGATACGCAGTATTTT
16 . TRBJ2-1 many TRBV7-9 CASSLGVGSEYNEQFF TGTGCCAGCAGCTTAGGGGTTGGCTCCGAGTACAATGAGCAGTTCTTC
12 . TRBJ2-3 . TRBV5-1 CASRAIGGTQYF TGCGCCAGCCGAGCAATAGGGGGGACGCAGTATTTT
14 . TRBJ1-1 . TRBV12-3/TRBV12-4 CASRIGGANTEAFF TGTGCCAGCAGGATTGGGGGGGCGAACACTGAAGCTTTCTTT
12 . TRBJ2-7 . TRBV27 CASSGENYEQYF TGTGCCAGCAGTGGGGAAAACTACGAGCAGTACTTC
18 TRBD2 TRBJ2-5 many TRBV11-2 CASSSRSTGGRAGETQYF TGTGCCAGCAGCTCCAGGTCGACGGGCGGGAGGGCCGGAGAGACCCAGTACTTC
13 . TRBJ2-3 . TRBV13 CASSFGSTDTQYF TGTGCCAGCAGCTTCGGAAGCACAGATACGCAGTATTTT
12 TRBD1 TRBJ2-5 . TRBV28 CASSLRQGPNYF TGTGCCAGCAGTTTGAGACAGGGCCCCAATTACTTC
13 . TRBJ1-1 many TRBV14 CASSQVRSGGAFF TGTGCCAGCAGCCAAGTGAGGTCGGGAGGAGCTTTCTTT
13 . TRBJ1-2 few TRBV19 CASKDELNYGYTF TGTGCCAGTAAGGACGAACTCAACTATGGCTACACCTTC
15 . TRBJ2-4 few TRBV28 CASRSYTRDRNIQYF TGTGCCAGCAGGTCATATACCCGGGATCGAAACATTCAGTACTTC
16 TRBD1 TRBJ2-3 many TRBV4-2 CASSQRPGQGADTQYF TGTGCCAGCAGCCAACGACCGGGACAGGGGGCAGATACGCAGTATTTT
11 . TRBJ1-5 many TRBV3-1 CASSQGGPQHF TGTGCCAGCAGCCAAGGGGGGCCCCAGCATTTT
15 . TRBJ2-7 many TRBV5-6 CASSTPAGLAYEQYF TGTGCCAGCAGCACCCCAGCGGGTCTTGCCTACGAGCAGTACTTC
16 TRBD2 TRBJ2-3 many TRBV10-3 CAIGLGLSGRSDTQYF TGTGCCATCGGCCTCGGGCTAAGCGGGAGATCAGATACGCAGTATTTT
15 . TRBJ2-1 few TRBV7-8 CASSLLGRSYNEQFF TGTGCCAGCAGCTTATTAGGTAGGAGTTACAATGAGCAGTTCTTC
14 TRBD1 TRBJ1-5 medium-sized TRBV5-1 CASSPGQGNQPQHF TGCGCCAGCAGCCCGGGACAGGGCAATCAGCCCCAGCATTTT
16 TRBD1 TRBJ2-5 many TRBV29-1 CSVEDLLGQAQETQYF TGCAGCGTTGAAGATCTTCTGGGACAGGCCCAAGAGACCCAGTACTTC
17 TRBD1 TRBJ1-4 many TRBV7-9 CASSSLPGQATNEKLFF TGTGCCAGCAGCTCCTTACCCGGACAGGCAACTAATGAAAAACTGTTTTTT
12 . TRBJ2-5 many TRBV6-5 CASGRGQEAQYF TGTGCCAGCGGGCGGGGCCAAGAGGCCCAGTACTTC
11 . TRBJ2-7 few TRBV7-2 CASRAGIEQYF TGTGCCAGCAGAGCCGGGATCGAGCAGTACTTC
15 . TRBJ2-2 medium-sized TRBV11-2 CASSLLETNTGELFF TGTGCCAGCAGCTTACTGGAGACGAACACCGGGGAGCTGTTTTTT
16 TRBD2 TRBJ2-5 many TRBV7-6 CASSLGTRGNQETQYF TGTGCCAGCAGCTTGGGGACTAGAGGGAACCAAGAGACCCAGTACTTC
18 TRBD1 TRBJ1-5 . TRBV12-3/TRBV12-4 CASSPQRQGFSGNQPQHF TGTGCCAGCAGTCCGCAACGACAGGGATTTAGTGGCAATCAGCCCCAGCATTTT
16 . TRBJ2-1 many TRBV6-1 CASRVAATRAYNEQFF TGTGCCAGCCGAGTGGCGGCCACCCGAGCCTACAATGAGCAGTTCTTC
13 . TRBJ2-2 many TRBV15 CATSWRGTGELFF TGTGCCACCAGCTGGAGGGGCACCGGGGAGCTGTTTTTT
12 . TRBJ1-2 . TRBV10-2 CASSENVEGYTF TGCGCCAGCAGTGAAAACGTTGAGGGCTACACCTTC
14 TRBD1 TRBJ1-5 many TRBV28 CASSSETGVQPQHF TGTGCCAGCAGTTCGGAGACAGGGGTCCAGCCCCAGCATTTT
13 . TRBJ1-2 many TRBV29-1 CSVEVRVNYGYTF TGCAGCGTTGAAGTTCGGGTTAACTATGGCTACACCTTC
14 TRBD2 TRBJ2-2 many TRBV30 CACGLAEHTGELFF TGTGCCTGCGGACTAGCGGAGCACACCGGGGAGCTGTTTTTT
13 . TRBJ1-6 . TRBV20-1 CSASTGGDSPLHF TGCAGTGCTAGTACCGGCGGCGATTCACCCCTCCACTTT
13 . TRBJ2-3 few TRBV3-1 CASSPDAEVTQYF TGTGCCAGCAGCCCAGACGCTGAGGTGACGCAGTATTTT
13 TRBD1 TRBJ2-5 . TRBV4-1 CASSLDRGETQYF TGCGCCAGCAGCCTCGACAGGGGTGAGACCCAGTACTTC
16 . TRBJ1-6 few TRBV5-1 CASSLGPSRDNSPLHF TGCGCCAGCAGCTTGGGACCCTCGAGGGATAATTCACCCCTCCACTTT
16 TRBD2 TRBJ2-1 many TRBV6-4 CASSDSTSGSYNEQFF TGTGCCAGCAGTGACTCGACTAGCGGCTCCTACAATGAGCAGTTCTTC
11 . TRBJ2-7 few TRBV20-1 CSLSGQGEQYF TGCAGTCTGTCGGGGCAGGGCGAGCAGTACTTC
12 . TRBJ1-1 . TRBV29-1 CSVAGFLTEAFF TGCAGCGTTGCAGGGTTCTTGACTGAAGCTTTCTTT
12 . TRBJ1-1 many TRBV10-1 CASSEGQGKAFF TGCGCCAGCAGTGAAGGGCAGGGAAAAGCTTTCTTT
13 . TRBJ2-1 . TRBV19 CASSTRDYNEQFF TGTGCCAGTAGTACCCGGGACTACAATGAGCAGTTCTTC
15 . TRBJ2-3 many TRBV28 CASTPGGPSTDTQYF TGTGCCAGCACCCCAGGGGGGCCTAGCACAGATACGCAGTATTTT
16 . TRBJ2-5 . TRBV23-1 CASPLVVRANQETQYF TGCGCCAGCCCCCTGGTAGTCAGGGCAAACCAAGAGACCCAGTACTTC
11 . TRBJ1-2 few TRBV5-4 CASSLAYGYTF TGTGCCAGCAGCTTGGCCTATGGCTACACCTTC
13 TRBD2 TRBJ2-2 few TRBV12-3/TRBV12-4 CASRSTSAGELFF TGTGCCAGCAGGTCGACTAGCGCCGGGGAGCTGTTTTTT
13 . TRBJ2-7 many TRBV2 CASSDNGAYEQYF TGTGCCAGCAGTGACAACGGGGCCTACGAGCAGTACTTC
14 . TRBJ1-2 many TRBV25-1 CASSESPGSGGYTF TGTGCCAGCAGTGAATCTCCAGGGTCGGGAGGCTACACCTTC
12 . TRBJ2-3 . TRBV4-1 CASSQARDTQYF TGCGCCAGCAGCCAAGCCCGGGATACGCAGTATTTT
14 . TRBJ2-7 many TRBV11-2 CASSQGRGLLEQYF TGTGCCAGCAGCCAAGGCAGGGGTCTTTTGGAGCAGTACTTC
18 . TRBJ2-1 . TRBV3-1 CASSQSQGVAGKNHEQFF TGTGCCAGCAGCCAGTCCCAGGGGGTAGCGGGAAAGAATCATGAGCAGTTCTTC
13 . TRBJ2-1 few TRBV27 CASSWGFRNEQFF TGTGCCAGCAGTTGGGGGTTCCGCAATGAGCAGTTCTTC
15 . TRBJ2-2 many TRBV28 CASSFQAGYTGELFF TGTGCCAGCAGCTTCCAGGCGGGGTACACCGGGGAGCTGTTTTTT
14 . TRBJ2-7 many TRBV20-1 CSAENLQNSYEQYF TGCAGTGCCGAGAATTTACAAAACTCCTACGAGCAGTACTTC
14 . TRBJ2-7 many TRBV28 CASRSTGRAREQYF TGTGCCAGCAGGTCTACCGGCAGGGCTCGCGAGCAGTACTTC
12 . TRBJ1-5 many TRBV7-9 CASSEDSQPQHF TGTGCCAGCAGCGAAGACAGTCAGCCCCAGCATTTT
13 . TRBJ1-1 . TRBV27 CASSSGEGTEAFF TGTGCCAGCAGTTCGGGGGAGGGCACTGAAGCTTTCTTT
15 . TRBJ2-3 many TRBV20-1 CSAHRLVPITDTQYF TGCAGTGCCCACAGACTAGTCCCAATCACAGATACGCAGTATTTT
16 . TRBJ2-1 many TRBV28 CASSSLLGRGDNEQFF TGTGCCAGCAGTTCCCTTTTGGGGCGAGGGGACAATGAGCAGTTCTTC
15 TRBD2 TRBJ2-5 many TRBV12-3/TRBV12-4 CASSLAGSYRETQYF TGTGCCAGCAGTCTAGCGGGCTCGTACCGGGAGACCCAGTACTTC